The TCR beta chain under discussion was sequenced for a study of type 1 regulatory T cells (dated by TCRdb to the early 2020s). In terms of the full investigation: The study characterized an in vitro protocol that generated a Tr1-enriched, alloantigen-specific CD4 T cell product named T-allo10. T-allo10 was being evaluated clinically in patients with hematological malignancies who were receiving allogeneic hematopoietic stem cell transplantation.

V is shortened by 7 bases, J by 4 bases, and the region joining them spans 8 bases. Its CDR3 holds 11 amino acids, cysteine through phenylalanine. The DNA shown is the 33-base CDR3, in frame from base 1. CDR1 and CDR2, looked up from the germline V gene, are MNHEY and SVGAGI. The sequencing machine was an Illumina MiSeq. The public reads were reprocessed in TCRdb via fastp at Q25 and MiXCR, keeping in-frame beta chains. When rows share a CDR3 protein, they turn into one entry using the most common DNA and genes. The sample records about 18,000 distinct CDR3 sequences, about a tenth of which are singletons. The ten largest clonotypes hold 2.8% of the sample. This clonotype was counted at least ten times. This clone's antigen is unknown. Per-base qualities were not stored, and no clone one base away is much larger.

The rearrangement joined TRBV6-5 to TRBJ2-7; tentative D gene TRBD1, with 6 bases matching. Source material: CD4+ T cells, either the whole sample or a sorted fraction (not recorded which). This TCR was recovered from a human donor in good health. The DNA sequence is TGTGCCAGCACACAGGGATACGAGCAGTACTTC. The encoded protein is CASTQGYEQYF.